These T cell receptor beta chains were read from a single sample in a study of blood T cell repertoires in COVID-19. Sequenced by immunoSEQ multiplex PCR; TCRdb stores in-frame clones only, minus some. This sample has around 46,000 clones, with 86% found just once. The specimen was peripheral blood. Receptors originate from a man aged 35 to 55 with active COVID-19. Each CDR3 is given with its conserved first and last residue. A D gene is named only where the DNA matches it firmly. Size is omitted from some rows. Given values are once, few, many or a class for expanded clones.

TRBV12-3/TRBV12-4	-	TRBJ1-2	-	TGTGCCAGCAGACAGGGAGTCAACTATGGCTACACCTTC	CASRQGVNYGYTF
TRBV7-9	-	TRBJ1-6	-	TGTGCCAGCAGGTCTGGGGGCCAGGATTCACCCCTCCACTTT	CASRSGGQDSPLHF
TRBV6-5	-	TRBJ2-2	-	TGTGCCAGCAGTCCTCCCCCCGGGGAGCTGTTTTTT	CASSPPPGELFF
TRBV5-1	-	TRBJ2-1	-	TGCGCCAGCAGCTTTGAGAACTCCTACAATGAGCAGTTCTTC	CASSFENSYNEQFF
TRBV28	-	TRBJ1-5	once	TGTGCCAGCAGTTCACTTACAGGGAGTCAGCCCCAGCATTTT	CASSSLTGSQPQHF
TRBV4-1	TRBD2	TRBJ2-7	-	TGCGCCAGCAGCCTGGGGGAGGGAGATGGGAACGAGCAGTACTTC	CASSLGEGDGNEQYF
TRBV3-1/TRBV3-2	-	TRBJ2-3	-	TGTGCCAGCAGCCCCCCCTTCACAGATACGCAGTATTTT	CASSPPFTDTQYF
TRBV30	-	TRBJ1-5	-	TGTGCCTGGAGTGTCCGGGGCAATCAGCCCCAGCATTTT	CAWSVRGNQPQHF
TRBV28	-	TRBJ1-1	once	TGTGCCAGCAGTTTGCCCAGAACTGAAGCTTTCTTT	CASSLPRTEAFF
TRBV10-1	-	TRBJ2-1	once	TGCGCCAGCTCCGATAACGGGGGCTCCTACAATGAGCAGTTCTTC	CASSDNGGSYNEQFF
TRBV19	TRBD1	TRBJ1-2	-	TGTGCCAGTCTTGTCTACTCGGACAGGCTTAACTATGGCTACACCTTC	CASLVYSDRLNYGYTF
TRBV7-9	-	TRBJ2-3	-	TGTGCCAGCAGCCTTAGCGAGAGCACAGATACGCAGTATTTT	CASSLSESTDTQYF
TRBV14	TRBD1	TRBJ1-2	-	TGTGCCAGCAGCCAACAGGGGGGCTATGGCTACACCTTC	CASSQQGGYGYTF
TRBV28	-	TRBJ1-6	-	TGTGCCAGCAGCACGGAGTCCAATTCACCCCTCCACTTT	CASSTESNSPLHF
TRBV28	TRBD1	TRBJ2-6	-	TGTGCCAGCAGTGAATCCCGGGACAGGGGGCGTATTACGGCTGGGGCCAACGTCCTGACTTTC	CASSESRDRGRITAGANVLTF
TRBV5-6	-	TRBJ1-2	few	TGTGCCAGCACCCGGGAAAGGTCAAGGGGCTACACCTTC	CASTRERSRGYTF
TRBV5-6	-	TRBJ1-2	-	TGTGCCAGCAGCCTACCCCCCAACTATGGCTACACCTTC	CASSLPPNYGYTF
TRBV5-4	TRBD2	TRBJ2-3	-	TGTGCCAGCAGCCCCCGACTAGCGGGATACACAGATACGCAGTATTTT	CASSPRLAGYTDTQYF
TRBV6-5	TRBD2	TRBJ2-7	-	TGTGCCAGCAGTTACTCTAGCGGGAGGGTAGTCGAGCAGTACTTC	CASSYSSGRVVEQYF
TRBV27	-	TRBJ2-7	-	TGTGCCAGCAGCAAGGACATCCGTCCCAACGAGCAGTACTTC	CASSKDIRPNEQYF
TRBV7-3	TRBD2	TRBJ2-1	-	TGTGCCAGCAGCTCGCCCAATTTAGCGGGAGGTGAGCAGTTCTTC	CASSSPNLAGGEQFF
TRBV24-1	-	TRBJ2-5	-	TGTGCCACCAGTGACCCCTCCCCAGAGACCCAGTACTTC	CATSDPSPETQYF
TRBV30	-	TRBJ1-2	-	TGTGCCTGGAGTGAGAGAGGGCACTATGGCTACACCTTC	CAWSERGHYGYTF
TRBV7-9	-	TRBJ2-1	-	TGTGCCAGCAGCTCACCCGGGACAATATACAATGAGCAGTTCTTC	CASSSPGTIYNEQFF
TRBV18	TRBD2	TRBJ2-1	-	TGTGCCAGCTCTAGGGGACTAGCGGAAGACAATGAGCAGTTCTTC	CASSRGLAEDNEQFF
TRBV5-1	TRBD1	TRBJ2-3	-	TGCGCCAGCAGCCCCACCGGACAGGGGTACACAGATACGCAGTATTTT	CASSPTGQGYTDTQYF
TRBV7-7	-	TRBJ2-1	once	TGTGCCAGCAGCTTCAACTCCTACAATGAGCAGTTCTTC	CASSFNSYNEQFF
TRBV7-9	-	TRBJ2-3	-	TGTGCCAGCAGCTTACAGGGTAGTGGAGATACGCAGTATTTT	CASSLQGSGDTQYF
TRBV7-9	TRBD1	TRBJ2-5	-	TGTGCCAGCAGCTCGCAGGGGGCTCCAGGAGAGACCCAGTACTTC	CASSSQGAPGETQYF
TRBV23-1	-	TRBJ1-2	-	TGCGCCAGCAGCCCCTCAAACCAGGGTAACTATGGCTACACCTTC	CASSPSNQGNYGYTF
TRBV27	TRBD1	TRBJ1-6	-	TGTGCCAGCAGGGTCGGGACAGGGCTCAATTCACCCCTCCACTTT	CASRVGTGLNSPLHF